This is a list of T cell receptor beta chains from one sample in a study of blood T cell repertoires in COVID-19. Generated by immunoSEQ multiplex PCR, the TCRdb table keeps only in-frame clones and is missing some. The table records more than 200,000 clones, around 84% of them present only once. The sequencing sample was made of peripheral blood. These receptors were taken from a man over 45 with acute or convalescent COVID-19. CDR3s include the opening cysteine and the closing phenylalanine or tryptophan. The D gene is left open where the match is weak. Clone size is given for some rows only: seen once, a few or many times, or a class if the clone is expanded.

V gene: TRBV2
clone size: NA
D gene: NA
J gene: TRBJ1-2
CDR3 DNA: TGTGCCAGCCTCCAACCCCGGGGTCGCTATGGCTACACCTTC
CDR3 protein: CASLQPRGRYGYTF

V gene: TRBV23-1
clone size: NA
D gene: NA
J gene: TRBJ2-7
CDR3 DNA: TGCGCCAGACTGGCTAGTCTTCCCTACGAGCAGTACTTC
CDR3 protein: CARLASLPYEQYF

V gene: TRBV5-6
clone size: once
D gene: NA
J gene: TRBJ1-1
CDR3 DNA: TGTGCCAGCAGCTTGTCAAGGCGGGGACGGGACTCCACTGAAGCTTTCTTT
CDR3 protein: CASSLSRRGRDSTEAFF

V gene: TRBV19
clone size: NA
D gene: NA
J gene: TRBJ1-5
CDR3 DNA: TGTGCCAGTAAAACAGGTTCCAATCAGCCCCAGCATTTT
CDR3 protein: CASKTGSNQPQHF

V gene: TRBV7-9
clone size: NA
D gene: NA
J gene: TRBJ1-2
CDR3 DNA: TGTGCCAGCAGCTTAGGGGAGGGATCCTATGGCTACACCTTC
CDR3 protein: CASSLGEGSYGYTF

V gene: TRBV4-1
clone size: NA
D gene: NA
J gene: TRBJ1-2
CDR3 DNA: TGCGCCAGCAGCCAAGACCTGAACAGGGCCTATGGCTACACCTTC
CDR3 protein: CASSQDLNRAYGYTF

V gene: TRBV5-1
clone size: NA
D gene: NA
J gene: TRBJ2-7
CDR3 DNA: TGCGCCAGCAGCACGGTCGGGGGTTTCGAGCAGTACTTC
CDR3 protein: CASSTVGGFEQYF

V gene: TRBV7-9
clone size: NA
D gene: NA
J gene: TRBJ2-2
CDR3 DNA: TGTGCCAGCAGCTTCCGGACAGCGATGAACACCGGGGAGCTGTTTTTT
CDR3 protein: CASSFRTAMNTGELFF

V gene: TRBV28
clone size: NA
D gene: NA
J gene: TRBJ1-3
CDR3 DNA: TGTGCCAGCAGTTTAGGCGGATCTAAGGGAAACACCATATATTTT
CDR3 protein: CASSLGGSKGNTIYF

V gene: TRBV7-9
clone size: NA
D gene: NA
J gene: TRBJ1-2
CDR3 DNA: TGTGCCAGCAGTCTATTCGGGTCGGGCTATGGCTACACCTTC
CDR3 protein: CASSLFGSGYGYTF

V gene: TRBV5-1
clone size: NA
D gene: NA
J gene: TRBJ1-2
CDR3 DNA: TGCGCCAGCAGCCCGCCATCGACAGAGCACTATGGCTACACCTTC
CDR3 protein: CASSPPSTEHYGYTF

V gene: TRBV18
clone size: NA
D gene: TRBD2
J gene: TRBJ2-1
CDR3 DNA: TGTGCCAGCTCCCTGGGCAGCGGGGGGGAAAATGAGCAGTTCTTC
CDR3 protein: CASSLGSGGENEQFF

V gene: TRBV7-9
clone size: NA
D gene: TRBD2
J gene: TRBJ2-2
CDR3 DNA: TGTGCCAGCAGCTTACAGGGACTAGCGAACACCGGGGAGCTGTTTTTT
CDR3 protein: CASSLQGLANTGELFF

V gene: TRBV6-5
clone size: NA
D gene: NA
J gene: TRBJ1-5
CDR3 DNA: TGTGCCAGCAGTCATAGCAATCAGCCCCAGCATTTT
CDR3 protein: CASSHSNQPQHF

V gene: TRBV19
clone size: NA
D gene: NA
J gene: TRBJ1-2
CDR3 DNA: TGTGCCAGTAGTATCCCCCCAGGAAGGGGGGGCGGCTACACCTTC
CDR3 protein: CASSIPPGRGGGYTF

V gene: TRBV7-9
clone size: NA
D gene: NA
J gene: TRBJ1-1
CDR3 DNA: TGTGCCAGCAGCTTAGGCGGATGGACACGTCGTTCTGAAGCTTTCTTT
CDR3 protein: CASSLGGWTRRSEAFF

V gene: TRBV5-1
clone size: NA
D gene: TRBD2
J gene: TRBJ2-1
CDR3 DNA: TGCGCCAGCAGCCTGGAGCCGGGACTAGGACGTGAGCAGTTCTTC
CDR3 protein: CASSLEPGLGREQFF

V gene: TRBV6-6
clone size: NA
D gene: NA
J gene: TRBJ1-1
CDR3 DNA: TGTGCCAGCAGTCCCCAGGGGCGCCGGACTGAAGCTTTCTTT
CDR3 protein: CASSPQGRRTEAFF

V gene: TRBV14
clone size: once
D gene: TRBD2
J gene: TRBJ2-3
CDR3 DNA: TGTGCCAGCAGCCAAGATGCGGGGGGAACAGATACGCAGTATTTT
CDR3 protein: CASSQDAGGTDTQYF

V gene: TRBV9
clone size: NA
D gene: TRBD1
J gene: TRBJ1-6
CDR3 DNA: TGTGCCAGCAGCGAATACTCCGGGACAGCTTATAATTCACCCCTCCACTTT
CDR3 protein: CASSEYSGTAYNSPLHF

V gene: TRBV10-2
clone size: once
D gene: NA
J gene: TRBJ1-2
CDR3 DNA: TGCGCCAGCAGTGAACACAGTTTGATCCTCTATGGCTACACCTTC
CDR3 protein: CASSEHSLILYGYTF

V gene: TRBV10-1
clone size: NA
D gene: TRBD1
J gene: TRBJ2-7
CDR3 DNA: TGCGCCAGAACGGGGACAGGGGGCTACGAGCAGTACTTC
CDR3 protein: CARTGTGGYEQYF

V gene: TRBV19
clone size: NA
D gene: NA
J gene: TRBJ1-5
CDR3 DNA: TGTGCCAGTAGTATGGGCTCGGGGGTTGATCAGCCCCAGCATTTT
CDR3 protein: CASSMGSGVDQPQHF

V gene: TRBV7-2
clone size: few
D gene: TRBD1
J gene: TRBJ1-2
CDR3 DNA: TGTGCCAGCAGCTTAGTCCAGGGGGTAGGGTATGGCTACACCTTC
CDR3 protein: CASSLVQGVGYGYTF

V gene: TRBV6-5
clone size: NA
D gene: NA
J gene: TRBJ2-5
CDR3 DNA: TGTGCCAGCAGTTACAGGGGGCAAGAGACCCAGTACTTC
CDR3 protein: CASSYRGQETQYF

V gene: TRBV3-1/TRBV3-2
clone size: NA
D gene: NA
J gene: TRBJ1-1
CDR3 DNA: TGTGCCAGCAGCTTTCGACCAATGACAATCATGAACACTGAAGCTTTCTTT
CDR3 protein: CASSFRPMTIMNTEAFF

V gene: TRBV5-1
clone size: NA
D gene: TRBD1
J gene: TRBJ1-2
CDR3 DNA: TGCGCCAGCAGCGCGGGACAGGACTACTATGGCTACACCTTC
CDR3 protein: CASSAGQDYYGYTF

V gene: TRBV7-9
clone size: NA
D gene: NA
J gene: TRBJ1-2
CDR3 DNA: TGTGCCAGCAGCGGGCCCAGTGGAGGCGGCTACACCTTC
CDR3 protein: CASSGPSGGGYTF

V gene: TRBV6-5
clone size: NA
D gene: NA
J gene: TRBJ2-3
CDR3 DNA: TGTGCCAGCAGCCACTACAGGGTGAGCACAGATACGCAGTATTTT
CDR3 protein: CASSHYRVSTDTQYF

V gene: TRBV7-9
clone size: few
D gene: TRBD1
J gene: TRBJ1-5
CDR3 DNA: TGTGCCAGCAGCCCTGAAGGAGGGGGCGGTCAGCCCCAGCATTTT
CDR3 protein: CASSPEGGGGQPQHF

V gene: TRBV23-1
clone size: NA
D gene: TRBD1
J gene: TRBJ2-7
CDR3 DNA: TGCGCCAGCATCTCCCCCAGTAGACAGGGGTCCGAGCAGTACTTC
CDR3 protein: CASISPSRQGSEQYF

V gene: TRBV21-1
clone size: NA
D gene: NA
J gene: TRBJ1-1
CDR3 DNA: TGTGCCAGCCCTCCGGACACGTTGGGGATGGGCACTGAAGCTTTCTTT
CDR3 protein: CASPPDTLGMGTEAFF

V gene: TRBV18
clone size: NA
D gene: TRBD1
J gene: TRBJ1-3
CDR3 DNA: TGTGCCAGCTCACCAGGACAGGGACGTGGAAACACCATATATTTT
CDR3 protein: CASSPGQGRGNTIYF

V gene: TRBV2
clone size: NA
D gene: NA
J gene: TRBJ1-6
CDR3 DNA: TGTGCCAGCAGTGTAACCCTAGTGGACTATAATTCACCCCTCCACTTT
CDR3 protein: CASSVTLVDYNSPLHF

V gene: TRBV2
clone size: NA
D gene: TRBD2
J gene: TRBJ2-7
CDR3 DNA: TGTGCCAGCAGTGACCTCCGGGGGGGGACCTACGAGCAGTACTTC
CDR3 protein: CASSDLRGGTYEQYF

V gene: TRBV27
clone size: NA
D gene: TRBD1
J gene: TRBJ2-3
CDR3 DNA: TGTGCCAGCAGTGCGCGGGCGTACCCAGGGGGTTCTAGCACAGATACGCAGTATTTT
CDR3 protein: CASSARAYPGGSSTDTQYF

V gene: TRBV9
clone size: NA
D gene: NA
J gene: TRBJ1-2
CDR3 DNA: TGTGCCAGCAGCCCCTTGACACTGTCTAACTATGGCTACACCTTC
CDR3 protein: CASSPLTLSNYGYTF

V gene: TRBV3-1/TRBV3-2
clone size: NA
D gene: NA
J gene: TRBJ2-2
CDR3 DNA: TGTGCCAGCAGCCAAAGAGCCGGGGAGCTGTTTTTT
CDR3 protein: CASSQRAGELFF

V gene: TRBV19
clone size: NA
D gene: NA
J gene: TRBJ1-4
CDR3 DNA: TGTGCCAGTAGTATAGGCGACAGGTCCGTTCGCAAACTGTTTTTT
CDR3 protein: CASSIGDRSVRKLFF